The 24 T cell receptor beta chains below were found in one sample sequenced in a study of OX40 agonist ivuxolimab in advanced cancers. Preparation of the library involved the immunoSEQ multiplex PCR assay. TCRdb re-hosts the immuneACCESS table, in-frame sequences only. Its copies lack some clones; in the studies checked, an unresolved V gene accounts for under half of them, and the cause for the rest is not known. In this sample the table shows some 100,000 clones, about 88% of which occur a single time. The ten top clones hold around 0.8% of the sample. This specimen consisted of CD4+ or CD8+ T cells sorted from blood, obtained in a trial of the OX40 agonist ivuxolimab. All receptors come from an adult with an advanced solid tumor such as melanoma, head and neck, liver or kidney cancer.

J is TRBJ2-1 and V is TRBV2; no reliable D call. This CDR3 has 11 amino acids. In germline, CDR1 is SNHLY, CDR2 FYNNEI. The V end was cut by 4 bases, the J end by 2 bases, with 0 bases between. The CDR3 loop is CASSAYNEQFF. CDR3 DNA: TGTGCCAGCAGTGCCTACAATGAGCAGTTCTTC.

This chain uses TRBV5-1 with TRBJ2-1; 8 positions match TRBD2. Germline CDR1 reads SGHRS; CDR2 reads YFSETQ. The CDR3 spans 15 residues. The ends lost 4 bases at V and 3 bases at J; junction bases unmatched: 6. The CDR3 loop reads CASSTGRAVYNEQFF. In DNA form, the CDR3 reads TGCGCCAGCAGCACCGGGAGGGCGGTCTACAATGAGCAGTTCTTC.

The sample holds one count of this clone. The rearrangement uses TRBV27 and TRBJ2-1, with 7 bases lining up with TRBD2. This CDR3 spans 13 amino acids. Losses at the gene ends were 10 bases for V and 4 bases for J; bases not matched to a gene: 7. Per the germline V gene, CDR1 is MNHEY and CDR2 is SMNVEV (reference sequence). CDR3 bases: TGTGCCACTAAGCGGGAAAGTTACAATGAGCAGTTCTTC. Its protein is CATKRESYNEQFF.

V usage is TRBV18 and J usage is TRBJ2-5, with D maybe TRBD1 (5 bases). Trimming removed 2 bases at V and 5 bases at J, with 9 bases between. CDR3 length equals 13 residues. Germline V gene sequence: CDR1 KGHSH, CDR2 LQKENI. The CDR3 reads CASSPGARETQYF. For the CDR3, the DNA is TGTGCCAGCTCACCAGGGGCGCGGGAGACCCAGTACTTC.

This clone was counted a few times. The rearrangement links TRBV28 to TRBJ1-1, with D uncertain. CDR3 size: 12 residues. V lost 5 bases to trimming and J lost 5 bases, with 9 bases between them. The germline CDR1 and CDR2 sequences are MDHEN and SYDVKM. The CDR3 nucleotides are TGTGCCAGCAGTCTAATACGGACTGAAGCTTTCTTT. Amino acid sequence: CASSLIRTEAFF.

The chain recombines TRBV28 with TRBJ1-1; 7 nucleotides agree with TRBD1. The junction had 5 bases not matched to a gene; V was cut back by 8 bases and J by 2 bases. The CDR3 is made up of 13 amino acids. The V gene's germline CDR1 is MDHEN and CDR2 SYDVKM. CDR3 coding DNA: TGTGCCAGCTACCAGGGGGTTAACACTGAAGCTTTCTTT. It translates to CASYQGVNTEAFF.

This chain uses TRBV6-1 with TRBJ1-4, with 7 bases that match TRBD1. The trim removed 7 bases at V and 5 bases at J, leaving 10 bases unmatched. Germline CDR1 MNHNS, CDR2 SASEGT. This CDR3 has 15 residues. The CDR3 nucleotides read TGTGCCAGCAACCTGTCCGGGACAGACAATGAAAAACTGTTTTTT. Translated: CASNLSGTDNEKLFF.

V is TRBV5-5 and J is TRBJ1-1; D not resolved. This CDR3 has 13 amino acids. Germline V CDR1 and CDR2: SGHKS, YYEKEE (reference sequence). V was shortened by 0 bases and J by 8 bases, with 11 bases between the two germline ends. CDR3 protein: CASSLVRTSEAFF. The CDR3 nucleotides are TGTGCCAGCAGCTTGGTCAGGACCTCCGAAGCTTTCTTT. The full variable domain, in which reference TRBV5-5 and TRBJ1-1 provide the parts outside the CDR3, is DAGVTQSPTHLIKTRGQQVTLRCSPISGHKSVSWYQQVLGQGPQFIFQYYEKEERGRGNFPDRFSARQFPNYSSELNVNALLLGDSALYLCASSLVRTSEAFFGQGTRLTVV.

The chain employs TRBV7-8 and TRBJ2-7, with TRBD2 identical over 8 bases. This CDR3 spans 14 amino acids. V lost 5 bases to trimming and J lost 4 bases; unmatched junction nucleotides: 7. Germline values: CDR1 SGHVS, CDR2 FQNEAQ. The CDR3: CASSTPSGSYEQYV. DNA for the CDR3: TGTGCCAGCAGCACTCCGAGCGGGAGTTACGAGCAGTACGTC.

The chain employs TRBV28 and TRBJ2-7, with no clear D. In germline, CDR1 is MDHEN, CDR2 SYDVKM. This CDR3 comprises 11 residues. Trimming pared 6 bases from V and 5 bases from J, leaving 8 bases between. CDR3 DNA sequence: TGTGCCAGCAGCCTGTTTAACGAGCAGTACTTC. Translating it yields CASSLFNEQYF.

This chain uses TRBV9 with TRBJ2-1, with 8 nucleotides matching TRBD2. The CDR3 has 15 amino acids. V lost 4 bases and J lost 0; bases outside the gene matches: 3. Germline V CDR1 and CDR2: SGDLS, YYNGEE. The CDR3 DNA follows: TGTGCCAGCAGCTCAAGCGGGAGCTCCTACAATGAGCAGTTCTTC. Translated, it gives CASSSSGSSYNEQFF.

The rearrangement uses TRBV10-3 and TRBJ2-7; 8 bases fit TRBD1. V gave up 4 bases and J gave up 3 bases; unmatched junction bases: 5. The CDR3 spans 14 residues. Germline CDR1 is ENHRY and CDR2 is SYGVKD. The CDR3 sequence is CAISGGGQGYEQYV. The CDR3 nucleotides read TGTGCCATCAGTGGCGGTGGACAGGGCTACGAGCAGTACGTC.

The chain is built from TRBV5-4 and TRBJ2-1; D may be TRBD2 (6 bases). Germline loops: CDR1 SGHNT, CDR2 YYREEE (reference sequence). V was cut by 4 bases and J by 7 bases, with 18 bases left in between. CDR3 length: 15 amino acids. This chain's CDR3 is CASSRGESGGNEQFF. The CDR3 nucleotides read TGTGCCAGCAGCCGCGGGGAGAGCGGAGGGAATGAGCAGTTCTTC.

V usage is TRBV5-1 and J usage is TRBJ2-3, with D perhaps given as TRBD1 or TRBD2 (5 bases each). Trimming stripped 4 bases from V and 0 bases from J, with 12 bases between. CDR3 length: 15 residues. Germline CDR1 SGHRS, CDR2 YFSETQ. The chain's CDR3 is CASSGGHSSTDTQYF. In DNA form, the CDR3 reads TGCGCCAGCAGCGGAGGACATTCTAGCACAGATACGCAGTATTTT. Complete variable domain (other parts from reference TRBV5-1 and TRBJ2-3): KAGVTQTPRYLIKTRGQQVTLSCSPISGHRSVSWYQQTPGQGLQFLFEYFSETQRNKGNFPGRFSGRQFSNSRSEMNVSTLELGDSALYLCASSGGHSSTDTQYFGPGTRLTVL.

The chain employs TRBV6-5 and TRBJ2-2; D gene uncertain. The ends were cut back, 4 bases at V and 5 bases at J, with 17 bases in the middle. The CDR3 sequence is 16 residues long. CDR1 MNHEY and CDR2 SVGAGI come from the germline V gene. CDR3 amino acids: CASSSYERPGTGELFF. The CDR3, as DNA: TGTGCCAGCAGTTCTTACGAACGGCCTGGGACCGGGGAGCTGTTTTTT.

The chain is built from TRBV28 and TRBJ1-5, with D maybe TRBD1 (6 bases). The CDR3 totals 14 residues. Germline CDR1 is MDHEN and CDR2 is SYDVKM. Trimming took off 8 bases at V and 5 bases at J, with 16 bases between the two ends. CDR3 region: CASGGPLKYQPQHF. In DNA, the CDR3 is TGTGCCAGCGGGGGGCCCCTAAAGTATCAGCCCCAGCATTTT. Together with reference TRBV28 and TRBJ1-5, the CDR3 gives the full variable domain: DVKVTQSSRYLVKRTGEKVFLECVQDMDHENMFWYRQDPGLGLRLIYFSYDVKMKEKGDIPEGYSVSREKKERFSLILESASTNQTSMYLCASGGPLKYQPQHFGDGTRLSIL.

The chain combines TRBV18 with TRBJ2-3, with 8 bases fitting TRBD1. Germline loops: CDR1 KGHSH, CDR2 LQKENI. The CDR3 consists of 14 residues. Trimming cost V 4 bases and J 6 bases; bases outside gene matches: 6. The CDR3 nucleotides are TGTGCCAGCTCACAGGACAGGGTAACTGATACGCAGTATTTT. Translating gives CASSQDRVTDTQYF.

This clone was recorded a few times. The V call is TRBV30, the J call TRBJ1-1, with TRBD1 matching 8 bases. The J segment lost 2 bases and the V segment lost 4 bases, leaving 6 bases of the junction unmatched. Germline V gene data show CDR1 as GTSNPN and CDR2 as SVGIG (reference sequence). The CDR3 has 14 residues. The CDR3 sequence is CAWTGGASNTEAFF. The CDR3 coding sequence is TGTGCCTGGACAGGGGGCGCGTCCAACACTGAAGCTTTCTTT.

V gene TRBV6-1 combines with J gene TRBJ1-1; D gene unclear. Between the trimmed V and J ends, which lost 2 bases and 1 base, there was a span of 5 bases. Germline V gene lookup returns CDR1 MNHNS and CDR2 SASEGT. The CDR3 loop spans 13 amino acids. The CDR3 region is CASSERENTEAFF. CDR3 bases: TGTGCCAGCAGTGAAAGGGAGAACACTGAAGCTTTCTTT.

J is TRBJ2-3 and V is TRBV9; 11 nucleotides agree with TRBD2. The CDR3 is 15 residues long. CDR1 SGDLS and CDR2 YYNGEE come from the germline V gene. With 5 bases clipped from V and 4 bases from J, the junction kept 6 bases outside the gene matches. CDR3 nucleotide sequence: TGTGCCAGCAGAGGGGGACTAGCGGACGCAGATACGCAGTATTTT. Translation gives CASRGGLADADTQYF.

This clone was found once. The rearrangement links TRBV6-5 to TRBJ1-2, with D possibly being TRBD1 (5 bases). The V gene lost 5 bases and the J gene lost 2 bases, with 9 bases spanning the gap. This CDR3 is built from 13 residues. Germline V gene data show CDR1 as MNHEY and CDR2 as SVGAGI. The chain's CDR3 is CASSPGRNYGYTF. In DNA, the CDR3 is TGTGCCAGCAGTCCGGGACGGAACTATGGCTACACCTTC.

V usage is TRBV9 and J usage is TRBJ2-2; D possibly corresponds to TRBD2 (6 bases). The CDR3 length is 16 residues. CDR1 is SGDLS, CDR2 YYNGEE, per germline. V lost 4 bases and J 1 base, leaving 14 bases between the germline ends. The CDR3 loop is CASSPLGLQNTGELFF. The CDR3 DNA follows: TGTGCCAGCAGCCCCTTGGGACTTCAGAACACCGGGGAGCTGTTTTTT.

This clone was recorded only once. The chain employs TRBV28 and TRBJ2-7; no definite D call. Trimming pared 4 bases from V and 4 bases from J, leaving 5 bases between. The CDR3 runs to 11 residues. The germline CDR1 and CDR2 sequences are MDHEN and SYDVKM. CDR3 nucleotides: TGTGCCAGCAGTTCTCCATACGAGCAGTACTTC. Translating gives CASSSPYEQYF.

This clone appeared a few times. This chain uses TRBV30 with TRBJ1-1, with D hard to call. The CDR3 consists of 12 residues. Between the trimmed V and J ends, which lost 1 base and 11 bases, there was a span of 14 bases. Looked up from germline, CDR1 is GTSNPN and CDR2 is SVGIG (reference sequence). The CDR3 bases are TGTGCCTGGAGTGCAAATCTTCCCCTCGCTTTCTTT. Translation: CAWSANLPLAFF.